The 8 T cell receptor beta chains below were found in one sample sequenced in a study of stem cell transplantation in POMP-related autoinflammatory disease. The protocol was immunoSEQ multiplex PCR, while the TCRdb copy is restricted to in-frame clones and leaves out a portion. Among 30,000 or so clones listed, about 90% were seen once. The input for sequencing was CD4+ T cells from PBMCs, taken before stem cell transplantation. Every receptor here comes from a human donor with POMP-related autoinflammation and immune dysregulation (PRAID).

This clone has only a few counts. Here the CDR3 reads CASSWTDSSYEQYF. As DNA, the CDR3 is TGTGCCAGCAGCTGGACGGACAGCTCCTACGAGCAGTACTTC. The V gene is TRBV7-6, the J gene TRBJ2-7; perhaps TRBD1 as D (6 bases). The V end lost 4 bases, the J end lost 0 bases, and 10 bases lay between the germline ends. This CDR3 comprises 14 residues. Germline V gene sequence: CDR1 SGHVS, CDR2 FNYEAQ.

The chain uses TRBV15 and TRBJ1-4; D uncertain. Per germline, CDR1 LNHNV and CDR2 YYDKDF (reference sequence). The CDR3 is 14 amino acids. Between the trimmed V and J ends, which lost 0 bases and 8 bases, there was a span of 10 bases. CDR3 sequence reads: CATSREAGIEKLFF. The CDR3 DNA follows: TGTGCCACCAGCAGAGAGGCGGGGATCGAAAAACTGTTTTTT.

This chain links TRBV6-6 with TRBJ2-5; 15 bases line up with TRBD2. CDR1 is MNHNY and CDR2 is SVGAGI in the germline V gene (reference sequence). Germline trimming cut 4 bases from V and 2 bases from J; bases unmatched to any gene: 2. This CDR3 region has 16 residues. The chain's CDR3 is CASSSGLAGGQETQYF. The CDR3 region has the DNA TGTGCCAGCAGTTCGGGACTAGCGGGGGGACAAGAGACCCAGTACTTC.

The chain joins TRBV28 to TRBJ2-5; D unclear. The V gene lost 7 bases and the J gene lost 7 bases, with 19 bases spanning the gap. The CDR3 is made up of 14 amino acids. The germline V gene has CDR1 MDHEN and CDR2 SYDVKM. CDR3 coding DNA: TGTGCCAGCACTTTGCCCGGATACGTCGGGACCCAGTACTTC. Translated, it gives CASTLPGYVGTQYF.

V and J are TRBV5-1 and TRBJ1-1, with D perhaps matching TRBD1 (5 bases). This CDR3 has 12 residues. Germline V lookup: CDR1 SGHRS, CDR2 YFSETQ. The V end lost 2 bases, the J end lost 11 bases, and 13 bases lay between the germline ends. In nucleotides, the CDR3 is TGCGCCAGCAGCTTTGAGGGGCGGCAGGCTTTCTTT. As protein: CASSFEGRQAFF.

This clone has only one observation. This chain uses TRBV5-4 with TRBJ1-2, with D hard to call. Trimming removed 4 bases at V and 7 bases at J, with 8 bases between. This CDR3 comprises 11 residues. The germline V gene has CDR1 SGHNT and CDR2 YYREEE (reference sequence). The CDR3 coding sequence is TGTGCCAGCAGCCTTTCCGGTGGCTACACCTTC. Protein: CASSLSGGYTF.

This chain uses TRBV6-6 with TRBJ1-1; D remains unclear. Germline loops: CDR1 MNHNY, CDR2 SVGAGI (reference sequence). V lost 0 bases, J lost 0 bases, and 8 bases lay in between. The CDR3 length is 15 residues. CDR3 region: CASSYSGGMNTEAFF. The CDR3 DNA follows: TGTGCCAGCAGTTACTCGGGCGGCATGAACACTGAAGCTTTCTTT.

The chain employs TRBV5-6 and TRBJ2-3; D remains ambiguous. CDR1 and CDR2 (germline): SGHDT, YYEEEE. This CDR3 contains 12 residues. Trimming took off 2 bases at V and 2 bases at J, with 3 bases between the two ends. In DNA, the CDR3 is TGTGCCAGCAGCTTCGCCACAGATACGCAGTATTTT. It translates to CASSFATDTQYF. Combining the CDR3 with reference TRBV5-6 and TRBJ2-3 gives the whole variable domain DAGVTQSPTHLIKTRGQQVTLRCSPKSGHDTVSWYQQALGQGPQFIFQYYEEEERQRGNFPDRFSGHQFPNYSSELNVNALLLGDSALYLCASSFATDTQYFGPGTRLTVL.